This T cell receptor beta chain comes out of a study of regulatory T cells in long-lasting Graves disease. Of note for this clonotype: What it binds is unknown.

Time point defined: newly diagnosed GD, antithyroid drugs for less than 3 months. From RNA extracted from PBMCs, the TCR library was made. The germline V gene has CDR1 LNHDA and CDR2 SQIVND (reference sequence). V was shortened by 0 bases and J by 4 bases, with 7 bases between the two germline ends. The CDR3 length is 14 residues. Study-level results: Lower TCR diversity was seen in persistent Graves' patients than in newly diagnosed ones.

Arm-PCR of CDR3 regions and iRepertoire HTBI primers were the basis on which TCR beta libraries were built. MiXCR was run by TCRdb on the multiplex PCR reads, yielding one entry per CDR3 protein. The repertoire holds approximately 470,000 distinct CDR3 sequences, around 15% seen once, with 12% in the top ten. The same specimen was also included in a second study, on T cells in Graves' hyperthyroidism and ophthalmopathy.

The chain employs TRBV19 and TRBJ1-5; D unresolved. The sequenced sample was peripheral blood mononuclear cells (PBMCs), obtained at new diagnosis, from a patient treated with antithyroid drugs. This clonotype was sampled from a man aged 35 to 55 with Graves disease. The chain's CDR3 is CASSIDRWNQPQHF. CDR3 bases: TGTGCCAGTAGTATAGATCGGTGGAATCAGCCCCAGCATTTT.